These T cell receptor beta chains were read from a single sample in a study of T-cell reconstitution after alpha-beta-depleted transplantation in children. TCRdb re-called the PCR reads through MiXCR, storing one row per CDR3 protein. The sample carries around 380,000 distinct CDR3 sequences, approximately 10% recorded once. The material was PBMCs from the stem cell graft donor, obtained from the stem cell graft. These receptors were obtained from a human donor who donated a stem cell graft to a child with acute myeloid leukemia. Each CDR3 is given with its conserved first and last residue. Only some rows state a clone size, as once, few, many or a class for expanded clones.

clone size: NA
CDR3 length: 15
V gene: TRBV5-5
CDR3 protein: CASSLGRVRNSPLHF

clone size: few
CDR3 length: 13
V gene: TRBV9
CDR3 protein: CASSERYQETQYF

clone size: few
CDR3 length: 15
V gene: TRBV5-1
CDR3 protein: CASSFGRGPQETQYF

clone size: NA
CDR3 length: 15
V gene: TRBV20-1
CDR3 protein: CSAVAPGLGPYEQFF

clone size: few
CDR3 length: 15
V gene: TRBV12-3/TRBV12-4
CDR3 protein: CASKFTGANTGELFF

clone size: many
CDR3 length: 16
V gene: TRBV6-5
CDR3 protein: CASSSGLAVSTDTQYF

clone size: NA
CDR3 length: 16
V gene: TRBV7-3
CDR3 protein: CASSTAGEPNTGELFF

clone size: many
CDR3 length: 20
V gene: TRBV27
CDR3 protein: CASSRWGVPGLAGVDGELFF

clone size: many
CDR3 length: 15
V gene: TRBV27
CDR3 protein: CASSSGLAGHNEQFF

clone size: few
CDR3 length: 13
V gene: TRBV12-3/TRBV12-4
CDR3 protein: CASSLKGQTEAFF

clone size: NA
CDR3 length: 17
V gene: TRBV18
CDR3 protein: CASSPPSQAGLSEKLFF

clone size: NA
CDR3 length: 17
V gene: TRBV20-1
CDR3 protein: CSARDWKGVSGEETQYF

clone size: many
CDR3 length: 15
V gene: TRBV25-1
CDR3 protein: CASSPTWGPEETQYF

clone size: few
CDR3 length: 16
V gene: TRBV5-6
CDR3 protein: CASSLGRDRLNQPQHF

clone size: many
CDR3 length: 12
V gene: TRBV28
CDR3 protein: CASSSGASPLHF

clone size: many
CDR3 length: 15
V gene: TRBV5-1
CDR3 protein: CASSSLAGGTDTQYF

clone size: many
CDR3 length: 16
V gene: TRBV5-6
CDR3 protein: CASSFPGTAKGNEQFF

clone size: many
CDR3 length: 13
V gene: TRBV7-2
CDR3 protein: CASSFDRQETQYF

clone size: few
CDR3 length: 15
V gene: TRBV5-5
CDR3 protein: CASSRDRGSHNEQFF

clone size: NA
CDR3 length: 13
V gene: TRBV30
CDR3 protein: CAWSVQLQETQYF

clone size: NA
CDR3 length: 14
V gene: TRBV29-1
CDR3 protein: CSVVRASKGNEQFF

clone size: many
CDR3 length: 14
V gene: TRBV10-3
CDR3 protein: CAINRQGGDGELFF

clone size: many
CDR3 length: 15
V gene: TRBV5-6
CDR3 protein: CASSPGLGQGVGYTF

clone size: NA
CDR3 length: 15
V gene: TRBV9
CDR3 protein: CASSASGTTQETQYF

clone size: few
CDR3 length: 15
V gene: TRBV5-1
CDR3 protein: CAISLGQFGAGELFF

clone size: NA
CDR3 length: 12
V gene: TRBV15
CDR3 protein: CATSKGGSPLHF

clone size: NA
CDR3 length: 13
V gene: TRBV20-1
CDR3 protein: CSARVEGARGYTF

clone size: many
CDR3 length: 13
V gene: TRBV4-3
CDR3 protein: CASSQGGGYEQYF

clone size: few
CDR3 length: 11
V gene: TRBV20-1
CDR3 protein: CSVRSKETQYF

clone size: few
CDR3 length: 16
V gene: TRBV5-1
CDR3 protein: CASSPPAGGRTGELFF